This TCR beta chain was documented in a study of Graves' ophthalmopathy and Graves' hyperthyroidism. Study information: Peripheral blood was obtained at first diagnosis, ahead of any treatment.

Whole-study findings and limits: Detected in blood as well were most expanded thyroid clonotypes with frequency above 0.001. With just under 71% sensitivity and over 72% specificity, the model predicted ophthalmopathy progression. A classifier, a 13-signature model, separated ophthalmopathy from stable hyperthyroidism with around 88% sensitivity and less than 83% specificity.

This clonotype has just a few counts. Its antigen remains unknown. Unmatched junction bases numbered 9, after V lost 4 bases and J lost 0 bases. Germline V lookup: CDR1 GTSNPN, CDR2 SVGIG (reference sequence). The CDR3 consists of 16 residues. The authors amplified TCR beta CDR3 regions, and they did so from RNA transcripts for repertoire sequencing. HTBI primers primed a first-round RT-PCR, and a second-round multiplex PCR followed. TCRdb independently ran MiXCR on the multiplex PCR reads; one entry per CDR3 protein. Among about 500,000 distinct CDR3 sequences listed, roughly an eighth were seen once.

Material for sequencing was blood. The TCR comes from a woman aged 25 to 39 with Graves' ophthalmopathy. V is TRBV30 and J is TRBJ2-4; 7 bases are shared with TRBD2. The CDR3 DNA is TGTGCCTGGACCCCGCGGGGGACCGTAGCCAAAAACATTCAGTACTTC. As protein: CAWTPRGTVAKNIQYF.